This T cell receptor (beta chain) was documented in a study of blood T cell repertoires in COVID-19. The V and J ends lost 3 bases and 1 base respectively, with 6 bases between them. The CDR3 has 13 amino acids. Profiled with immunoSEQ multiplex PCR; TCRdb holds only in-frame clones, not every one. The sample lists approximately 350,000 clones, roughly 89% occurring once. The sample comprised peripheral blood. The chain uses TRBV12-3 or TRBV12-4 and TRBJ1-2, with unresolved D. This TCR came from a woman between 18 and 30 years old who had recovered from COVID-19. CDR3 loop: CASSFGSNYGYTF. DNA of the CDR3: TGTGCCAGCAGTTTTGGGAGTAACTATGGCTACACCTTC.